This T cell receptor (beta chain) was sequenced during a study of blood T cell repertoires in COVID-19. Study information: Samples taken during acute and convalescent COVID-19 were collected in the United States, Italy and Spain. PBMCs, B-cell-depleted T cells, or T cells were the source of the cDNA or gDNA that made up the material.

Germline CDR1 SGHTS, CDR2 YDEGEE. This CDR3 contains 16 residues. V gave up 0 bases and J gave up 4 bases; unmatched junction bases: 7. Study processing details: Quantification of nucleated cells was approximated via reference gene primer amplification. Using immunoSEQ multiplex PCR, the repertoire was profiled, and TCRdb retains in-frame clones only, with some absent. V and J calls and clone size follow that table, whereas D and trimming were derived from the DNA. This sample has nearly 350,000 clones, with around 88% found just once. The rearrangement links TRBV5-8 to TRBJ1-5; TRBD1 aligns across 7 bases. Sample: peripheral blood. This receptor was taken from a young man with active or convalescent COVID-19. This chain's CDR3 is CASSLAWTGGNQPQHF. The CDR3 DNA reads TGTGCCAGCAGCTTGGCCTGGACAGGCGGGAATCAGCCCCAGCATTTT.